This T cell receptor (beta chain) came from a study of blood T cell repertoires in COVID-19. Study background: The cDNA or gDNA used as material had been derived from T cells, B-cell-depleted T cells, or PBMCs.

Authors' data handling: Amplification from reference gene primers served as the basis for estimated nucleated cell counts. The method was immunoSEQ multiplex PCR; TCRdb's version includes in-frame clones alone and lacks a portion of them. That table gives V, J and clone size, and the DNA gave D and trimming. This sample has some 350,000 clones; around 87% occur once, and the top ten carry under 5.5%. CDR1 and CDR2 from the germline V gene are MGHRA and YSYEKL. The ends were cut back, 8 bases at V and 4 bases at J, with 18 bases in the middle. The CDR3 consists of 15 residues. Individuals aged about 18 to 100 years were recruited from some 26 US areas. Participant-reported clinical history was the basis for cohort assignment.

What was sequenced was PBMCs or T cells enriched from blood (not recorded which). The chain recombines TRBV4-1 with TRBJ1-5, with D unresolved. The sequence derives from a woman in her thirties who had recovered from COVID-19. CDR3 in DNA: TGCGCCAGCTCGATCCGCGGACTGCCGAATCAGCCCCAGCATTTT. It encodes CASSIRGLPNQPQHF.